This T cell receptor (beta chain) is from a study of blood T cell repertoires in COVID-19. Study summary: The origin of the acute and convalescent COVID-19 samples was the United States, Italy and Spain.

Clones were sequenced by immunoSEQ multiplex PCR, and TCRdb holds only the in-frame ones, with some missing. This table has more than 55,000 clones, about 92% appearing once. The clonotype originates from a man between 45 and 60 years old with active COVID-19. Sequenced sample: peripheral blood.

DNA for the CDR3: TGCGCCAGCAGCCAGGTCCCGGGACAGGTTCCTCGCCGTGGCTACACCTTC. As protein: CASSQVPGQVPRRGYTF. The chain carries TRBV4-1 and TRBJ1-2, with 8 nucleotides matching TRBD1. Germline CDR1 and CDR2: MGHRA and YSYEKL. The CDR3 spans 17 residues. V trimming: 3 bases; J trimming: 7 bases; junction bases outside the gene matches: 16.